The present TCR beta chain was sequenced within a study of cytomegalovirus exposure and HLA in healthy donors. Study details: It was reported in a later analysis that the same platform had been used for the 120 validation repertoires as for the approximately 700 first-cohort repertoires. Findings and limits, study-wide: Rarity characterized most TCR sequences, yet some public TCRs appeared in many donors. High specificity and sensitivity for cytomegalovirus status were reported for the classifier. The study recorded 160 or so TCR beta chains that were cytomegalovirus-associated.

Libraries were prepared by immunoSEQ multiplex PCR; TCRdb keeps only in-frame clonotypes and omits some of them. The table lists about 200,000 clones, around 80% of them singletons. As regards this clone: Its antigen is not identified.

The TCR sequence derives from a woman aged 30 to 39 in good health and CMV-seronegative. The sample consisted of PBMCs.

CDR3 loop: CASSDRDRVVGSPLHF. CDR3 in DNA: TGCGCCAGCAGCGACCGGGACAGGGTAGTAGGTTCACCCCTCCACTTT. The rearrangement links TRBV5-1 to TRBJ1-6, with TRBD1 matching over 9 bases. Germline V CDR1 and CDR2: SGHRS, YFSETQ. V shed 4 bases and J 9 bases; nucleotides not matched to a gene: 11. The CDR3 runs to 16 residues.